This TCR beta chain was profiled in a study of cytomegalovirus exposure and HLA in healthy donors. Study at large: Early on, a data release was issued that held approximately 92 million unique TCRs from HLA-typed donors.

As concerns this clone: Its antigen is unknown.

In the PCR, 60 Vbeta and 13 Jbeta primers were used. Per the original data handling: Unique TCR beta chains numbered roughly 80 million in a later analysis, with roughly 10 million shared. Sequenced by immunoSEQ multiplex PCR; TCRdb stores in-frame clones only, minus some. V, J and clone size were drawn from that table, and D and trimming were deduced from the DNA. The sample lists more than 75,000 clones, about 76% occurring once. Points from the study as a whole: Some TCR beta chains (more than 150 of them) were listed as cytomegalovirus-associated. Published work reported that the classifier diagnosed cytomegalovirus status with high specificity and sensitivity.

The CDR3 is 15 amino acids. Germline V gives CDR1 LNHNV, CDR2 YYDKDF (reference sequence). After removal of 2 bases from V and 5 bases from J, the junction contained 4 bases not matched to a gene. This chain uses TRBV15 with TRBJ2-1; 9 bases are a match to TRBD1. The sample was PBMCs. The TCR originated in a woman aged 40 to 50 in good health and CMV-seropositive. CDR3 protein: CATSRYGTGHNEQFF. Here the CDR3 DNA reads TGTGCCACCAGCAGATACGGGACAGGGCACAATGAGCAGTTCTTC.